One sample yielded the 7 T cell receptor beta chains listed below, sequenced in a study of T cells of healthy individuals. In TCRdb, the 5' RACE reads were re-called with MiXCR into one record per CDR3 protein. The data contain 63,000 or so distinct CDR3 sequences, 15% to 20% of them seen just once; the ten biggest clones take up approximately 4.8%. The source is a human donor in good health.

The sample holds a few counts of this clonotype. The CDR3 loop is CASSLGASGGATDTQYF. The CDR3 bases are TGTGCCAGCAGCTTGGGGGCTAGCGGGGGGGCGACAGATACGCAGTATTTT. The chain joins TRBV13 to TRBJ2-3; 12 bases agree with TRBD2. The CDR3 length is 17 residues. Germline CDR1 reads PRHDT; CDR2 reads FYEKMQ (reference sequence). The V segment lost 3 bases and the J segment 3 bases; nucleotides outside the gene matches: 7.

The chain joins TRBV2 to TRBJ1-4, with 8 positions matching TRBD1. The trim removed 8 bases at V and 17 bases at J, leaving 19 bases unmatched. CDR3 length: 14 residues. Germline V gives CDR1 SNHLY, CDR2 FYNNEI. In DNA form, the CDR3 reads TGTGCCAGCGGGACCGGGACAGGCCTTCCTCTGTCATTTTTT. Protein product: CASGTGTGLPLSFF.

This clonotype was found many times. V and J are TRBV4-2 and TRBJ2-1; D is uncertain. V was trimmed by 0 bases and J by 5 bases, leaving 17 bases between them. The CDR3 length is 17 residues. Germline V lookup: CDR1 LGHNA, CDR2 YNFKEQ. The chain's CDR3 is CASSQERRTTLHNEQFF. Written as DNA, the CDR3 is TGTGCCAGCAGCCAAGAAAGGCGAACTACACTCCACAATGAGCAGTTCTTC.

This clonotype has at least ten counts. The rearrangement joins TRBV7-9 to TRBJ2-3; 7 positions match TRBD1. Trimming at V came to 3 bases and at J to 4 bases, leaving 7 bases not matched to a gene. Germline-derived CDR1 and CDR2 are SEHNR and FQNEAQ (reference sequence). The CDR3 is 15 residues long. CDR3 amino acids: CASSFGDRVADTQYF. The CDR3 nucleotides are TGTGCCAGCAGCTTCGGAGACAGGGTTGCAGATACGCAGTATTTT.

This clonotype was detected a few times. V and J are TRBV2 and TRBJ1-5, with D uncertain. CDR1 is SNHLY and CDR2 is FYNNEI in the germline V gene. Trimming cost V 4 bases and J 1 base, with 8 bases left between them. The CDR3 loop spans 14 amino acids. The CDR3 nucleotides read TGTGCCAGCAGTGGGTCCCGCAGCAATCAGCCCCAGCATTTT. Protein sequence: CASSGSRSNQPQHF.

The rearrangement uses TRBV7-9 and TRBJ1-1; D is undetermined. The CDR3 extends over 12 amino acids. Trimming left V 5 bases short and J 8 bases short, with 12 bases between. Per germline, CDR1 SEHNR and CDR2 FQNEAQ (reference sequence). The CDR3 spells CASSIGRTEAFF. In nucleotides, the CDR3 is TGTGCCAGCAGCATCGGACGGACGGAAGCTTTCTTT.

This clonotype was detected many times. The chain joins TRBV5-1 to TRBJ2-2; D perhaps matches TRBD1 (5 bases). The V end lost 4 bases, the J end lost 1 base, and 8 bases lay between the germline ends. From germline, CDR1 is SGHRS and CDR2 YFSETQ. This CDR3 is built from 14 residues. The CDR3 loop is CASSPTGNTGELFF. DNA of the CDR3: TGCGCCAGCAGCCCTACAGGGAACACCGGGGAGCTGTTTTTT.